This T cell receptor beta chain was profiled in a study of beta chain features in type 1 diabetes. Study summary: The study examined around 100 million sorted cells across all samples. Study-wide points: In comparison with healthy donors, patients had naive, central memory and Treg TCRB repertoires that appeared more similar. Reduced insertions and increased deletions marked VDJ junctions in type 1 diabetes patients.

The isolated RNA, all of it, was reverse transcribed, so expressed TCRB transcripts were what got sequenced. Method: immunoSEQ multiplex PCR; TCRdb's copy keeps in-frame clones and lacks some. Of 150,000 to 180,000 clones detected, roughly 10% appear once; the ten largest clones hold approximately 2%. It was via CD45RO/CCR7/CD25/CD127/CD95/CD27 that CD4+ naive, central memory, regulatory and stem cell-like memory cells were sorted. Trimming took off 6 bases at V and 1 base at J, with 11 bases between the two ends. The CDR3 loop spans 14 amino acids. Looked up from germline, CDR1 is SEHNR and CDR2 is FQNEAQ (reference sequence). To note about this clone: Its antigen is currently unknown.

V gene TRBV7-9 combines with J gene TRBJ2-3; D remains ambiguous. This clonotype was sampled from a man between 18 and 29 years old in good health. Sample: central memory CD4+ T cells from blood. The CDR3 coding sequence is TGTGCCAGCAGTCTGAGATCGCGCACAGATACGCAGTATTTT. This encodes CASSLRSRTDTQYF.